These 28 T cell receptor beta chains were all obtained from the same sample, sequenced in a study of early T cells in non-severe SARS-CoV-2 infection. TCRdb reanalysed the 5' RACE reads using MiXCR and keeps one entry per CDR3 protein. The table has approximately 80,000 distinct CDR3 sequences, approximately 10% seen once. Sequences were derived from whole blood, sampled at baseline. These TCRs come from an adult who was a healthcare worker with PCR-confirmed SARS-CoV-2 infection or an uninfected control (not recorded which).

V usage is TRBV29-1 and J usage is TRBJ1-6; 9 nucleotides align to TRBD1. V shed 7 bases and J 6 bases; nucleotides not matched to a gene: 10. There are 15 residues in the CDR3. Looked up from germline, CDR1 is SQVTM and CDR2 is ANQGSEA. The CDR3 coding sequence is TGCAGCGCCAGGGTACAGGGGGCAAGTAATTCACCCCTCCACTTT. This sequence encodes CSARVQGASNSPLHF.

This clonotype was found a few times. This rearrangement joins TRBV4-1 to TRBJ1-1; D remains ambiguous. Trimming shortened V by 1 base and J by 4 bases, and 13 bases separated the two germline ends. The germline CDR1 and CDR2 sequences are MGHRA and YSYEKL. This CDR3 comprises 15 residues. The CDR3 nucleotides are TGCGCCAGCAGCCAAGTGGATTCCCCCCCCACTGAAGCTTTCTTT. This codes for CASSQVDSPPTEAFF.

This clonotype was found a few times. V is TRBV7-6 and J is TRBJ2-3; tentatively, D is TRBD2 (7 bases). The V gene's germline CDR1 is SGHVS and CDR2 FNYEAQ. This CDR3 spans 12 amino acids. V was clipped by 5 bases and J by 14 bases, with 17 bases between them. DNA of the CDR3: TGTGCCAGCAGCACTTCGGGGGGCTTCCCGTATTTT. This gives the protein CASSTSGGFPYF.

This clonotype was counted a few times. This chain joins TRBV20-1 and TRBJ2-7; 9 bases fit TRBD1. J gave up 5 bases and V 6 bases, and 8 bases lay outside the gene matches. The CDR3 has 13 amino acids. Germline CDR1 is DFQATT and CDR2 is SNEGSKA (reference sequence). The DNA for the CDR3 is TGCAGTGCAGGGACAGGGTCTATCCACGAGCAGTACTTC. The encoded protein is CSAGTGSIHEQYF.

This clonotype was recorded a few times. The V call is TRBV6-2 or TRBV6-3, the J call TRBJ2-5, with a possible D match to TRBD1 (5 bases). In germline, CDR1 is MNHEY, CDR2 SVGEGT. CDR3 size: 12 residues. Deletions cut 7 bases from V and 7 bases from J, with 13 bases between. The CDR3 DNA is TGTGCCAGCAAACAGGTTCAGGGGACCCAGTACTTC. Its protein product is CASKQVQGTQYF.

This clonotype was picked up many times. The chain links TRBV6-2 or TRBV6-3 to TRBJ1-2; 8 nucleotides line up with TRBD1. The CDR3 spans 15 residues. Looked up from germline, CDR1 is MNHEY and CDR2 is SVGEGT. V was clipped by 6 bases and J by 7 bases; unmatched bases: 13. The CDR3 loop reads CASSLQDRAGVGYTF. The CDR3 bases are TGTGCCAGCAGCCTCCAGGACAGGGCGGGAGTTGGCTACACCTTC.

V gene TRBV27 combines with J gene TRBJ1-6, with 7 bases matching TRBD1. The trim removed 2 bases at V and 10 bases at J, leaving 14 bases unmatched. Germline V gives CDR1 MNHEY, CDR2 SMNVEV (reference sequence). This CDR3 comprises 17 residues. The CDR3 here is CASSLRGQARLGSPLHF. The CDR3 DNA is TGTGCCAGCAGTTTAAGAGGACAGGCGAGACTTGGCTCACCCCTCCACTTT.

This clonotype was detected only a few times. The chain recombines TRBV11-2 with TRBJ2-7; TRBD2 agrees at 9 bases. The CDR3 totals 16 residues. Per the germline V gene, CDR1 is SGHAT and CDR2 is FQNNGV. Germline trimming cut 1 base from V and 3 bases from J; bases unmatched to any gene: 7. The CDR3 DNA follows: TGTGCCAGCAGCTTAGTTGGGGTAGCGGGGGTCTACGAGCAGTACTTC. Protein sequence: CASSLVGVAGVYEQYF.

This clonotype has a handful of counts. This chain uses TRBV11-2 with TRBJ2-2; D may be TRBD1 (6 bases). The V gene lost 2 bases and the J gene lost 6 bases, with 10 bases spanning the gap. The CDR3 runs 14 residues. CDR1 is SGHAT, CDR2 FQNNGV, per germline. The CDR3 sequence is CASSLMTGSGELFF. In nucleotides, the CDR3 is TGTGCCAGCAGCTTAATGACAGGATCCGGGGAGCTGTTTTTT.

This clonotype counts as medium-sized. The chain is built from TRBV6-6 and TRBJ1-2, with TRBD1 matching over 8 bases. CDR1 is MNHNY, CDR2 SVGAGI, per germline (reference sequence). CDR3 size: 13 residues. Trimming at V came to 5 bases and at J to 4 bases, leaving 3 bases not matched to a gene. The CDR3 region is CASSEDRVYGYTF. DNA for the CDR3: TGTGCCAGCAGTGAGGACAGGGTCTATGGCTACACCTTC.

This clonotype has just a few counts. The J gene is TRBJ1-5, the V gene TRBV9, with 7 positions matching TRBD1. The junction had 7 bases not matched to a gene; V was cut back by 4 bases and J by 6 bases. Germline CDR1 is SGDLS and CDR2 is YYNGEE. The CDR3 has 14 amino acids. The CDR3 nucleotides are TGTGCCAGCAGCCCAGGGGGAGGGATTCAGCCCCAGCATTTT. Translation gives CASSPGGGIQPQHF.

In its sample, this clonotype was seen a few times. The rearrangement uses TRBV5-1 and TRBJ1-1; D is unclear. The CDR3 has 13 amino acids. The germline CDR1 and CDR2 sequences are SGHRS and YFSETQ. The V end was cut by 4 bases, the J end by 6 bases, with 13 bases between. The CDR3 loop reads CASSLGRLAEAFF. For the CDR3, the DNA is TGCGCCAGCAGCCTGGGTCGGTTGGCTGAAGCTTTCTTT.

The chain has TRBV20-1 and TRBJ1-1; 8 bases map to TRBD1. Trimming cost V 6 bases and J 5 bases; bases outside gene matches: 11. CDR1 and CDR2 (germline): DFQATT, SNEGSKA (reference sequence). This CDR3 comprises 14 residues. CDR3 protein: CSAQTGTGKTEAFF. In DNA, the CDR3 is TGCAGTGCGCAAACCGGGACAGGAAAAACTGAAGCTTTCTTT.

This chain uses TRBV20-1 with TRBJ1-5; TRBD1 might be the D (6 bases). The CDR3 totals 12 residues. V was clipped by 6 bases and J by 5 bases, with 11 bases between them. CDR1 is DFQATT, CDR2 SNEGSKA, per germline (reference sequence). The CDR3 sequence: CSAGAIDQPQHF. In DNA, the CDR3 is TGCAGTGCGGGGGCGATCGATCAGCCCCAGCATTTT.

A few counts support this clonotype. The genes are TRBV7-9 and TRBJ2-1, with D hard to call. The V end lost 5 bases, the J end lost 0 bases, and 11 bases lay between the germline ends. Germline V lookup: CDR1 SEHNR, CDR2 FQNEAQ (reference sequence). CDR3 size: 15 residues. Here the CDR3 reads CASSPGRSSYNEQFF. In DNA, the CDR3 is TGTGCCAGCAGCCCCGGACGGAGCTCCTACAATGAGCAGTTCTTC.

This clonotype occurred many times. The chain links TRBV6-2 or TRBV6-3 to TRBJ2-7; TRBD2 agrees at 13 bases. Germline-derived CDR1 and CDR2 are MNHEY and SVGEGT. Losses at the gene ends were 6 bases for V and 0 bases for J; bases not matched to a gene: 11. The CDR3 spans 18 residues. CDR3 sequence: CASSHWTSGGRSSYEQYF. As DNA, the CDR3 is TGTGCCAGCAGCCATTGGACTAGCGGGGGCCGAAGCTCCTACGAGCAGTACTTC.

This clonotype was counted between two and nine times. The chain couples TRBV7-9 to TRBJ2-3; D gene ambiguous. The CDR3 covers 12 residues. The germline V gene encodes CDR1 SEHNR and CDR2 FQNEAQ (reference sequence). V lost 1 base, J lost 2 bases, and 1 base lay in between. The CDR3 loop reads CASSLDTDTQYF. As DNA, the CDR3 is TGTGCCAGCAGCTTAGACACAGATACGCAGTATTTT.

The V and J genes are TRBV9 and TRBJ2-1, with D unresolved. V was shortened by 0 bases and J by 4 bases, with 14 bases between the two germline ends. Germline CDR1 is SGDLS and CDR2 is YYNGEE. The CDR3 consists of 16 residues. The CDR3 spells CASSVEVVARYNEQFF. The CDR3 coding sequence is TGTGCCAGCAGCGTAGAGGTGGTGGCGAGGTACAATGAGCAGTTCTTC.

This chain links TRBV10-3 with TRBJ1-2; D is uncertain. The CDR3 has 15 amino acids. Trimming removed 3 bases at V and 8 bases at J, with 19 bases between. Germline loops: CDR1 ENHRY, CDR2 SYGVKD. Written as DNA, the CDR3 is TGTGCCATCAGTGACACCAACTCACAGCCTATGGGCTACACCTTC. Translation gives CAISDTNSQPMGYTF.

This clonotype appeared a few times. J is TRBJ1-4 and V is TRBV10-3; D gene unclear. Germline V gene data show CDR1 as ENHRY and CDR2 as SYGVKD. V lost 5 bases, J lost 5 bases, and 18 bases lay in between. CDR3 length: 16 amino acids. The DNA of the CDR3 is TGTGCCATCAGTCCTACAAAGCCGACCGGCAATGAAAAACTGTTTTTT. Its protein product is CAISPTKPTGNEKLFF.

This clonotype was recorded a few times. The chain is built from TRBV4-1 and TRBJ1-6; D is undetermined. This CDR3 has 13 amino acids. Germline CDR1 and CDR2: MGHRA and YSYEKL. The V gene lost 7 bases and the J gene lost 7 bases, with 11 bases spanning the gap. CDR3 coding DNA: TGCGCCAGCACCCTGAACCGCAATTCACCCCTCCACTTT. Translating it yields CASTLNRNSPLHF.

CDR3 in DNA: TGCAGTGCTACAACCGGGACTAGGCAAGAGACCCAGTACTTC. It encodes CSATTGTRQETQYF. The chain employs TRBV20-1 and TRBJ2-5; the match to TRBD2 covers 8 bases. Germline values: CDR1 DFQATT, CDR2 SNEGSKA (reference sequence). The V and J ends lost 4 bases and 2 bases, in that order; junction bases with no gene match: 6. This CDR3 comprises 14 residues.

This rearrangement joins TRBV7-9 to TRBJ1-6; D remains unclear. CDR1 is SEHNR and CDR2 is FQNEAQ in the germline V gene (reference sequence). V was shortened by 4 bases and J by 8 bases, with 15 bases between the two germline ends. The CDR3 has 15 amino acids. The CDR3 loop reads CASSSVRGDDSPLHF. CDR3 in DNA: TGTGCCAGCAGCTCCGTACGGGGAGATGATTCACCCCTCCACTTT.

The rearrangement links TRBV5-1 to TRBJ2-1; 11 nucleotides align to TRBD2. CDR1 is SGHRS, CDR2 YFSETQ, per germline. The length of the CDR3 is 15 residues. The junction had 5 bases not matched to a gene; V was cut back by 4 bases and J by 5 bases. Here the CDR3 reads CASSPLAGVDNEQFF. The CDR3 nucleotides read TGCGCCAGCAGCCCACTAGCGGGGGTAGACAATGAGCAGTTCTTC.

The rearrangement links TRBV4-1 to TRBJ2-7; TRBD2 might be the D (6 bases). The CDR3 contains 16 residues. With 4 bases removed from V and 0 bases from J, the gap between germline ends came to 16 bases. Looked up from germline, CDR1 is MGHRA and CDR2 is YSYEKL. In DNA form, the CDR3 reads TGCGCCAGCAGCCGGTTACTAGTGGGGGGCTCCTACGAGCAGTACTTC. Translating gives CASSRLLVGGSYEQYF.

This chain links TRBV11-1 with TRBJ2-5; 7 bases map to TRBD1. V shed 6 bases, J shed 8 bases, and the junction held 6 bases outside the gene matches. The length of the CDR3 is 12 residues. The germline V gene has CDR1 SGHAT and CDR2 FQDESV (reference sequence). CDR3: CASSPDRFTQYF. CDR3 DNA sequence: TGTGCCAGCAGTCCGGACAGGTTTACCCAGTACTTC.

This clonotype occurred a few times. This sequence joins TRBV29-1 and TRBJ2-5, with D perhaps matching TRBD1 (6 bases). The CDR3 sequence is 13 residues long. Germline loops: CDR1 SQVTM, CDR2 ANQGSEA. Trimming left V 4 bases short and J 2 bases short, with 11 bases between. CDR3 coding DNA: TGCAGCGTTGTCTGGCAGGGGCAAGAGACCCAGTACTTC. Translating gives CSVVWQGQETQYF.

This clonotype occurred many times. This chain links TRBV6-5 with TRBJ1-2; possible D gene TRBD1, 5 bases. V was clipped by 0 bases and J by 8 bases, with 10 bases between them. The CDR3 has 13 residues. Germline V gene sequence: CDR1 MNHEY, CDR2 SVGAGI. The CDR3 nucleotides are TGTGCCAGCAGTTACTCCCGACAGACAGGCTACACCTTC. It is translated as CASSYSRQTGYTF.